These 6 T cell receptor beta chains share one sample of origin, sequenced in a study of pediatric ulcerative colitis. Using immunoSEQ multiplex PCR, the repertoire was profiled, and TCRdb retains in-frame clones only, with some absent. The table has about 64,000 clones, about 90% seen once. Sequenced: blood. Receptor source: a boy under 18 with severe ulcerative colitis.

The genes are TRBV25-1 and TRBJ2-3; D ambiguous. The CDR3 has 12 residues. Germline-derived CDR1 and CDR2 are MGHDK and SYGVNS. Trimming removed 4 bases from V and 3 bases from J, with 5 bases in between. The CDR3 DNA sequence: TGTGCCAGCAGTGGCCGGACAGATACGCAGTATTTT. It is translated as CASSGRTDTQYF.

V is TRBV6-5 and J is TRBJ1-1; perhaps TRBD1 as D (5 bases). V gave up 6 bases and J gave up 7 bases, with 9 bases separating them. The CDR3 extends over 11 amino acids. The germline CDR1 and CDR2 sequences are MNHEY and SVGAGI. The CDR3 spells CASSRGSEAFF. The DNA for the CDR3 is TGTGCCAGCAGCCGGGGCAGTGAAGCTTTCTTT.

In its sample, this clone was seen a few times. V usage is TRBV5-8 and J usage is TRBJ2-7; D gene ambiguous. From germline, CDR1 is SGHTS and CDR2 YDEGEE. This CDR3 spans 12 amino acids. Trimming left V 0 bases short and J 2 bases short, with 3 bases between. The CDR3 spells CASSLAPYEQYF. In DNA form, the CDR3 reads TGTGCCAGCAGCTTGGCGCCCTACGAGCAGTACTTC.

The chain employs TRBV11-2 and TRBJ2-5; 7 nucleotides agree with TRBD1. V gave up 4 bases and J gave up 7 bases; unmatched junction bases: 9. CDR3 size: 14 residues. CDR1 and CDR2 (germline): SGHAT, FQNNGV. This chain's CDR3 is CASSSYRQGWTQYF. Written as DNA, the CDR3 is TGTGCCAGCAGCTCCTATCGACAGGGATGGACCCAGTACTTC.

The chain uses TRBV5-4 and TRBJ2-1; D remains unclear. Trimming shortened V by 2 bases and J by 6 bases, and 6 bases separated the two germline ends. CDR1 is SGHNT, CDR2 YYREEE, per germline (reference sequence). This CDR3 is 12 amino acids long. This CDR3 reads CASSFTSNEQFF. Written as DNA, the CDR3 is TGTGCCAGCAGCTTTACTTCCAATGAGCAGTTCTTC.

The CDR3 loop reads CASSLGTNYGYTF. The CDR3 DNA reads as TGTGCCAGCAGCTTAGGGACTAACTATGGCTACACCTTC. The chain combines TRBV5-8 with TRBJ1-2, with no clear D. The CDR3 runs 13 residues. Germline V lookup: CDR1 SGHTS, CDR2 YDEGEE. V was shortened by 2 bases and J by 0 bases, with 5 bases between the two germline ends.